This is a list of T cell receptor beta chains from one sample in a study of T-cell reconstitution after alpha-beta-depleted transplantation in children. TCRdb itself ran the PCR reads through MiXCR, one entry per CDR3 protein. Of just over 350,000 distinct CDR3 sequences listed, about an eighth are singletons. Sequenced material: PBMCs, taken from the stem cell graft. These receptor sequences come from a human donor who donated a stem cell graft to a child with Fanconi anemia. The conserved cysteine and the conserved F or W are not part of the CDR3 here. Fields, in order: CDR3 protein, V gene.

ASSLIGTSGGINTGELF | TRBV5-1
AWRTVGGSPLH | TRBV30
ASSLTGEVKGYT | TRBV12-3/TRBV12-4
ASSTGVGGYT | TRBV19
ASSPPGQRKETQY | TRBV18
AITRSSTDTQY | TRBV10-3
ASSEQGGRFQNQPQH | TRBV6-1
ASSDSGGNTGELF | TRBV6-4
ASSSGGSAYNEQF | TRBV7-2
ASSPGQGETEAF | TRBV5-1
ASRRRDREDGYT | TRBV19
ASPSRTGVDTGELF | TRBV7-9
ASSYFTPGEHQETQY | TRBV6-5
ASSPGAYLSYNEQF | TRBV28
ASSLVSSGATNEQF | TRBV5-1
ASSQDDEKLF | TRBV3-1
ASSQDAYPQGVGNYGYT | TRBV4-3
ASNRDRNTEAF | TRBV7-2
ASSEGQTYEQY | TRBV2
ASSLGDRPPGGLANYGYT | TRBV5-1
ASSQSPDNEQF | TRBV5-1
ASSQIQGRHTEAF | TRBV14
ASSASRVLNTEAF | TRBV13
ASSLDSPNTEAF | TRBV6-2/TRBV6-3
ASSLDRLARNEQF | TRBV11-2
ASSTEGQGYT | TRBV11-2
ASSPLPQDNEQF | TRBV5-1
ASSPQGPETQY | TRBV7-9
ASSVVGGQNTEAF | TRBV9
ASSLAKWGHNEQF | TRBV7-2
SARGKRDYQPQH | TRBV20-1
ASSRTDSTEQF | TRBV3-1
ASSPQGTSYEQY | TRBV5-1
ASSKTPQRKDGYT | TRBV5-1
ASRTSGESSYNEQF | TRBV28
ASKRSNTGELF | TRBV27
ASSLSLQETQY | TRBV6-5
ASSNRGNTGELF | TRBV5-1
SARSGELYGYT | TRBV20-1
ASSRGLDLYSYNEQF | TRBV4-3
ASSQDMGRPYGYT | TRBV4-3
ASSYPDSEQF | TRBV6-2/TRBV6-3
ASSLVGFDEQY | TRBV5-1
ASSPSGGGAEKLF | TRBV4-2
ASSLGLDTQY | TRBV7-2
AISEYDTTSSYNEQF | TRBV10-3
ASSQENPSTEAF | TRBV4-3
ASSRHQGELYNEQF | TRBV5-5
ASGGSGFSIQY | TRBV7-9
ASSFQGTGGARNNSPLH | TRBV5-4
ASSQGSSNTEAF | TRBV4-2
ASQRAGSSYNEQF | TRBV5-1
ASREGLRNQPQH | TRBV7-2
ASTLRLNTEAF | TRBV12-3/TRBV12-4
ASSPQENSGNTIY | TRBV5-1
ASVPHYEQY | TRBV2
ASSQHIGTSGGQETQY | TRBV23-1